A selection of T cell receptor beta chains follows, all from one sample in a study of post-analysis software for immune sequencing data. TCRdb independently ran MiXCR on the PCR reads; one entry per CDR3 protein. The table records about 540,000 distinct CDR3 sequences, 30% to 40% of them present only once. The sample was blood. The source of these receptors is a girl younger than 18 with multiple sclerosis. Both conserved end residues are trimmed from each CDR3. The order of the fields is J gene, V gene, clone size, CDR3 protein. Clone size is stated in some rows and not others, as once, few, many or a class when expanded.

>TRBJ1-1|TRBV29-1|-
SASPREADTEAF
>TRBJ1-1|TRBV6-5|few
ASSPKQGHPGTF
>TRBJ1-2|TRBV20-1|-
SARLEGGNDGYT
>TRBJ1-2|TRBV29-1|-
SVEVPGGGYT
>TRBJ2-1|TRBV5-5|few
ASSWGWGEQF
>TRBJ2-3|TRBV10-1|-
ASSEGAGGTDTQY
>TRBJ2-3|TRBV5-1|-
ASSAYRGRSTDTQY
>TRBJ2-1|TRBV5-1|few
ASSPGGVSEDEQF
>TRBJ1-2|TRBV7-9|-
ASSPPAGEGTHCGYT
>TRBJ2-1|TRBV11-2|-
AGSSRGGRRPLISVGNEQF
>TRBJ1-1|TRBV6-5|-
ASSLGKGLATEAF
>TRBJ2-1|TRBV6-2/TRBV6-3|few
ASNLYGNFNEQF
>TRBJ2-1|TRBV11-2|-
ASSLDGGTEF
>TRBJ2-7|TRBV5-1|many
ASSWTVGGTSTYEQY
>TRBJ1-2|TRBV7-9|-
ASSLGAGSNYGYT
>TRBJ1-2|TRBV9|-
ASSALRTGQGYT
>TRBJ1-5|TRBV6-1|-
ASERDRVQPQH
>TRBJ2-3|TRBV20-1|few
SAHRTDTQY
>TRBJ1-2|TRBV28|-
ASNNAGGYT
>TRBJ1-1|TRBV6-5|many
ASSSGTGKPEAF
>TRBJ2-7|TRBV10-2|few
ATKDRGSSYEQY
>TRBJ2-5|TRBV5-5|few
ASSRDPGIETQY
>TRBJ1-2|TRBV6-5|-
ATQRPRGLGYT
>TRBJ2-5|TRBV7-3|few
ASSSGQWSTQY
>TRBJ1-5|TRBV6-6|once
ASSLDRGPSGNQPQH
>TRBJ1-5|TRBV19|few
ASGTGAGQPQH
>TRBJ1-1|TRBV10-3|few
AVGGNTEAF
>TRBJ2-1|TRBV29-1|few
SVEGSDGYNEQF
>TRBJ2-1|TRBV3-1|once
ASSRSGQGANEQF
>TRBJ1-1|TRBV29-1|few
SVGTYYTEAF
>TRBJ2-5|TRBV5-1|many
ASSFIREETQY
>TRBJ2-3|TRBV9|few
ASSVAGVGVGTDTQY
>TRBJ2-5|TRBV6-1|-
ASSELQGGFGETQY
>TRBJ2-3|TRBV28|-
ASSFNSRDRGDSTDKQY
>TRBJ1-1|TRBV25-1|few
ASSERGLTEAF
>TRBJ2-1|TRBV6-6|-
ASSPDPYGETQF
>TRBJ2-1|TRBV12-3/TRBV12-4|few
ASSLVGGGLAGVEQF
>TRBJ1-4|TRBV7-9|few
ASSHKGSSTNEKLF
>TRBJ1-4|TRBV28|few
ASSLGGEEEKLF
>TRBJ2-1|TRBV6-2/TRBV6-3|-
ASSYSRLRRGLYNEQF
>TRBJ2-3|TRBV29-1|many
SAGQGAGTDTQY
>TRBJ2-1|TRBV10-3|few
AIRGGNEQF
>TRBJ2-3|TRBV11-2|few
ASSLQGRSTDTQY
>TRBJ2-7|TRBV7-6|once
ASSLVPGGSHEQY
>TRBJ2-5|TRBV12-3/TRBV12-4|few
ASSSGAGTSRQTQY
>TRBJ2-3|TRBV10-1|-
ASSYGGGTDTQY
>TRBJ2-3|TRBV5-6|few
ASSLTGSGDTQY
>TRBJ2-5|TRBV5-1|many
ASSLTGLGETQY
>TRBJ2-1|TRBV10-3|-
AIRGGTGYNEQF
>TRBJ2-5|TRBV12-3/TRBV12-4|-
ASSLDRLAESQETQY
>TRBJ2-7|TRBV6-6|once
ASSLHLDYEQY
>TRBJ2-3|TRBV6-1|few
ASSVSGTLGDTQY
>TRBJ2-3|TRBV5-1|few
ASSGDLDGTTDTQY